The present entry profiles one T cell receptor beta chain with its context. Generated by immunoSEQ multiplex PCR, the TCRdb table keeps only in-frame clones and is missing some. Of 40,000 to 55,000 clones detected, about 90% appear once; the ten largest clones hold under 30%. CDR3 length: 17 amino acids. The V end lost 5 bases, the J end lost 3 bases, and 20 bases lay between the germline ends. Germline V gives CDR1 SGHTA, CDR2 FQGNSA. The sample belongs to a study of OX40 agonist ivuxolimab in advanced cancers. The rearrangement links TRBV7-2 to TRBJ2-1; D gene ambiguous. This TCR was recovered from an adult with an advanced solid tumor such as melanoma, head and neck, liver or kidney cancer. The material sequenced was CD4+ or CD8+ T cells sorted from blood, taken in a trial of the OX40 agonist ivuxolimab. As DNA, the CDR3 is TGTGCCAGCAGCCAATACGGTTCCTCCACTATCTACAATGAGCAGTTCTTC. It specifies CASSQYGSSTIYNEQFF. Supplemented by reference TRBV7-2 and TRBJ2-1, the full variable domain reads GAGVSQSPSNKVTEKGKDVELRCDPISGHTALYWYRQSLGQGLEFLIYFQGNSAPDKSGLPSDRFSAERTGGSVSTLTIQRTQQEDSAVYLCASSQYGSSTIYNEQFFGPGTRLTVL.